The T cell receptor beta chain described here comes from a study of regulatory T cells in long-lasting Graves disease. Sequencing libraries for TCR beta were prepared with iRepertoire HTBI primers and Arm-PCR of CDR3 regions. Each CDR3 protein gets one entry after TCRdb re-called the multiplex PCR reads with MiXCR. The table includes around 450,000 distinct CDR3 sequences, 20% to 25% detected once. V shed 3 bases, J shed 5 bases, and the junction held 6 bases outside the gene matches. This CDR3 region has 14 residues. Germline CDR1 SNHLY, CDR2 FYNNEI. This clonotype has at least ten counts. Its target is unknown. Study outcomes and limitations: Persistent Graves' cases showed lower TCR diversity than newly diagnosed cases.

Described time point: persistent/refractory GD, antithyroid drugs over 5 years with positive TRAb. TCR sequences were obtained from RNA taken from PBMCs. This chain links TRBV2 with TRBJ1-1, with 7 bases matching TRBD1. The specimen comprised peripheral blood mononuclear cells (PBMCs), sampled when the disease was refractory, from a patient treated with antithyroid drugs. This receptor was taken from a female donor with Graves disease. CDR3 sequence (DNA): TGTGCCAGCAGTGAGACCAGGGGGGGGACTGAAGCTTTCTTT. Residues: CASSETRGGTEAFF.